This entry is about one T cell receptor beta chain. This clonotype was seen just once. Its antigen is unknown. Relative to the germline gene, one junction end is altered; a read error may explain this. In this study, sorted CD4+ and CD8+ T cells from the blood of healthy subjects and of severe aplastic anemia patients had their TCR repertoires deep-sequenced. Ficoll-Paque density gradient centrifugation was used to isolate peripheral blood mononuclear cells. Before DNA was extracted, CD4+ and CD8+ T cells were sorted using either FACS or magnetic beads. Profiling of TCR beta VDJ combinations and CDR3 sequences used genomic DNA as the template. TCR repertoire sequencing was run on an Illumina HiSeq 2000. Per the authors' processing: Repertoires were assessed using TRBV/TRBJ rearrangement plots, CDR3 size and DJ length profiles, and Simpson's diversity index. Whichever DNA sequence was most abundant in the deep sequencing data was defined as the immunodominant clone. CDR3 amino acid sequences were checked for sharing between subjects and were compared against published repertoires and the VDJdb database. The public reads were reprocessed in TCRdb via fastp at Q25 and MiXCR, keeping in-frame beta chains. Every CDR3 protein is listed once, alongside the most common genes and DNA of its rows. The V and J calls come from TCRdb's annotation, not from the publication. The sample table holds more than 150,000 distinct CDR3 sequences, of which 46% were seen once. The biggest ten clones account for around 3% of the sample.

CDR1 and CDR2 are read off the germline V gene (reference sequence) as SGHAT and FQDESV. CDR3 length: 17 amino acids, cysteine to phenylalanine. Only CDR3 DNA remains: 51 bases, in frame from the first base. The data were taken from a study of CD8+CD57+ T cells in acquired aplastic anemia (dated by TCRdb to 2016 to 2019). Notes on the research overall: DNA extracted from sorted CD4+ and CD8+ cells had a mean of approximately 3 ug, with a range of 0.2 to 27.4 ug. For healthy donor samples, the average read count was about 10.8 million for CD4+ cells and 11 million to 13 million for CD8+ cells.

General findings and caveats noted by the study authors: Roughly 30 CD8+ CDR3 sequences were shared between patients and controls but appeared highly expressed in patients and within their immunodominant clones. Patients and healthy controls showed no significant difference in CD8+ Simpson's diversity (P=0.060).

The receptor comes from a human donor in good health. This sequence uses TRBV11-1 and TRBJ2-1, and the D gene may be TRBD2, 6 bases matching. Material: sorted CD4+, CD8+, or CD8+CD57+ T cells (not recorded which) from PBMCs. Here is the DNA: TGTGCCAGCAGCGCAGCCGGACTACCAGACTCCTACGATGAGCAGTTCTTC. Its amino acids are CASSAAGLPDSYDEQFF. Here the CDR3 is joined to the reference TRBV11-1 and TRBJ2-1 genes, and the full variable domain is: EAEVAQSPRYKITEKSQAVAFWCDPISGHATLYWYRQILGQGPELLVQFQDESVVDDSQLPKDRFSAERLKGVDSTLKIQPAELGDSAMYLCASSAAGLPDSYDEQFFGPGTRLTVL.